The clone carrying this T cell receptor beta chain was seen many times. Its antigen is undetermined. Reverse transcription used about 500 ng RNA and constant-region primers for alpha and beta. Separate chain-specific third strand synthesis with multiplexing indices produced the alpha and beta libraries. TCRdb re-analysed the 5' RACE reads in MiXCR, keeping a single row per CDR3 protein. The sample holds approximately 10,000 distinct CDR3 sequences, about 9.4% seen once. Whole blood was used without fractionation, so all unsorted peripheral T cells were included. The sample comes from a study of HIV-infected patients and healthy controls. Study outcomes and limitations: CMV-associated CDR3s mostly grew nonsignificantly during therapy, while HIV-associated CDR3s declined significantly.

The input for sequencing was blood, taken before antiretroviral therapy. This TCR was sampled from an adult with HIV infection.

CDR3 DNA sequence: TGTGCCAGCAGACTTATACCGGGACAGGCTTACACCTTC. Protein product: CASRLIPGQAYTF. The J gene is TRBJ1-2, the V gene TRBV28; 8 bases are shared with TRBD1. This CDR3 has 13 amino acids. CDR1 and CDR2 from the germline V gene are MDHEN and SYDVKM. J gave up 11 bases and V 6 bases, and 11 bases lay outside the gene matches.